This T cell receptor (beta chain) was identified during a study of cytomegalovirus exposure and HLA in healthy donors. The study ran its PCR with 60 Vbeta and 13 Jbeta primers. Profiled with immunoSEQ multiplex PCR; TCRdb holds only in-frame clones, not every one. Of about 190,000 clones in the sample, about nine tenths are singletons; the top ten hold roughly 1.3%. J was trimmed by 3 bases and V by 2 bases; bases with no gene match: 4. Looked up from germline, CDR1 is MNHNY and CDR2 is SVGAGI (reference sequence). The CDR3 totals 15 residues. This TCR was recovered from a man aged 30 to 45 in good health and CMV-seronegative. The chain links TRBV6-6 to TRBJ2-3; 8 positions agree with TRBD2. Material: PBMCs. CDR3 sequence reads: CASSYRPGGTDTQYF. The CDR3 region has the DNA TGTGCCAGCAGTTACCGTCCGGGGGGGACAGATACGCAGTATTTT.